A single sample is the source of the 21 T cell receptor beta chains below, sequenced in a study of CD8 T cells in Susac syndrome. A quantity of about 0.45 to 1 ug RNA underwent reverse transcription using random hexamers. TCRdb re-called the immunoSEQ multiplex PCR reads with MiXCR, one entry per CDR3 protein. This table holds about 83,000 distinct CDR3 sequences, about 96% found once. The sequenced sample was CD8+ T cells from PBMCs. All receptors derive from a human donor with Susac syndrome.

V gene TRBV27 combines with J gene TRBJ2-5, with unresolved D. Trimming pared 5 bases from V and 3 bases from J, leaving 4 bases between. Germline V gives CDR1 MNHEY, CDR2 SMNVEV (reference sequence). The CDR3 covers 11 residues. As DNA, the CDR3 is TGTGCCAGCAGTGAGGAAGAGACCCAGTACTTC. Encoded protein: CASSEEETQYF.

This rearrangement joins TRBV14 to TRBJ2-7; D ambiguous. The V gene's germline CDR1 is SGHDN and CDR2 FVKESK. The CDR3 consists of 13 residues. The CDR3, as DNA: TGTGGAATACTGACGGGTCGAATTTACGAGCAGTACGTC. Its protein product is CGILTGRIYEQYV.

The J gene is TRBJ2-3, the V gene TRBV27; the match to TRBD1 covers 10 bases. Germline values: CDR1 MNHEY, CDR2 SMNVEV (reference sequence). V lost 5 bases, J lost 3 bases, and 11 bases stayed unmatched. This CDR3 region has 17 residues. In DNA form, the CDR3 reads TGTGCCAGCAGTAGAATCCCCGGGACAGGGGCTACAGATACGCAGTATTTT. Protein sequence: CASSRIPGTGATDTQYF.

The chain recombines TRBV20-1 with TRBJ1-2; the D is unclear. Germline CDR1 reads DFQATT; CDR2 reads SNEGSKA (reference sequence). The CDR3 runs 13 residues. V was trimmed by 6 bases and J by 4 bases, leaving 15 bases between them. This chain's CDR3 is CSAQDPALYGYTF. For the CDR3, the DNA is TGCAGTGCCCAGGACCCAGCTCTCTATGGCTACACCTTC.

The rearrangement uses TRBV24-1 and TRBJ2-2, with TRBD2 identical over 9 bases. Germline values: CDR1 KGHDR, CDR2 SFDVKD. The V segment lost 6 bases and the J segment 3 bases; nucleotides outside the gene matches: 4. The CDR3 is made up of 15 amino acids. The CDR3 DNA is TGTGCCACCAGTACGACTAGCGGATACACCGGGGAGCTGTTTTTT. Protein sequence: CATSTTSGYTGELFF.

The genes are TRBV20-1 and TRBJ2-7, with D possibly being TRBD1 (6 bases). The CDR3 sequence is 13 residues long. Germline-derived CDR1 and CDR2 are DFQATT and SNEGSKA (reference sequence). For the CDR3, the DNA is TGCGGGGGCGAGATTGAAAACACTCCGGGTCAGTACTTC. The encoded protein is CGGEIENTPGQYF.

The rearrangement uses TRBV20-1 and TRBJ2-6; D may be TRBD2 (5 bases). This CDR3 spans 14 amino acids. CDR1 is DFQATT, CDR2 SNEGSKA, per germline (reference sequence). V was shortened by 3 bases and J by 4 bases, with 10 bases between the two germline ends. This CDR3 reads CSARHTGGANVLTF. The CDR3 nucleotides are TGCAGTGCTAGGCATACGGGAGGGGCCAACGTCCTGACTTTC.

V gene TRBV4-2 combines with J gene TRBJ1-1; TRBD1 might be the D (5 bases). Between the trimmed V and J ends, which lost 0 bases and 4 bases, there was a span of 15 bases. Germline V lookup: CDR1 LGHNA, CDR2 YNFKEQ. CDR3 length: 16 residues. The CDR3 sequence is CASSQDGPQESTEAFF. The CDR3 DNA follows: TGTGCCAGCAGCCAAGATGGCCCACAGGAGAGCACTGAAGCTTTCTTT.

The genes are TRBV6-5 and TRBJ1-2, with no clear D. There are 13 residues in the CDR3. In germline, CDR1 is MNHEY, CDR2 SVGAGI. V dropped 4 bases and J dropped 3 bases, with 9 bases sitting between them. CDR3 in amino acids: CASSLTRDYGYTF. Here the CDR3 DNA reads TGTGCCAGCAGTTTAACGCGGGACTATGGCTACACCTTC.

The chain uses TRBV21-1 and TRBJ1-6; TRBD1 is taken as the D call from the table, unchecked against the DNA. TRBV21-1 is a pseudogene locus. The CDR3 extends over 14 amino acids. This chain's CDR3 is CASSRDGANSPLHF. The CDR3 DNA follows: TGTGCCAGCAGCCGGGACGGAGCTAATTCACCCCTCCACTTT.

The chain's CDR3 is CASSLYVGAAYNEQFF. For the CDR3, the DNA is TGTGCCAGCAGCTTGTACGTGGGGGCGGCCTACAATGAGCAGTTCTTC. This chain connects TRBV5-6 to TRBJ2-1; maybe TRBD1 (6 bases). Germline V gene sequence: CDR1 SGHDT, CDR2 YYEEEE. The CDR3 contains 16 residues. The V and J ends lost 1 base and 2 bases respectively, with 13 bases between them.

CDR3 protein: CASSPRGRVTSTDTQYF. The DNA of the CDR3 is TGTGCCAGCAGCCCCAGGGGGCGCGTAACTAGCACAGATACGCAGTATTTT. The chain combines TRBV7-8 with TRBJ2-3; 8 bases line up with TRBD1. The CDR3 extends over 17 amino acids. CDR1 SGHVS and CDR2 FQNEAQ come from the germline V gene. V trimming: 5 bases; J trimming: 0 bases; junction bases outside the gene matches: 10.

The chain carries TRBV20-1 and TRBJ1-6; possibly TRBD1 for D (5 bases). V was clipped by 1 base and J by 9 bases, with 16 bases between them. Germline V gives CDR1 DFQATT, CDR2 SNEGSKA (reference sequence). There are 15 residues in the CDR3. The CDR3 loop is CSARVGRDRISPLHF. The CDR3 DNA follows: TGCAGTGCTAGAGTCGGGAGGGACCGAATTTCACCCCTCCACTTT.

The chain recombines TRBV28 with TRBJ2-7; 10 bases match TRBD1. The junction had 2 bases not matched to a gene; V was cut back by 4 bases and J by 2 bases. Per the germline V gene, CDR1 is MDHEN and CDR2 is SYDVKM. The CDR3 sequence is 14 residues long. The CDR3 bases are TGTGCCAGCAGTTCCGGGACAGGGGCCTACGAGCAGTACGTC. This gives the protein CASSSGTGAYEQYV.

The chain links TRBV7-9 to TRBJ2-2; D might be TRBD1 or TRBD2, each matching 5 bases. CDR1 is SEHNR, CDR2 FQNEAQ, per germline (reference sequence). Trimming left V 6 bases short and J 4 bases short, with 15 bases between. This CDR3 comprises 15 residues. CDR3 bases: TGTGCCAGCAGACCTCGGGACGGGGTCACCGGGGAGCTGTTTTTT. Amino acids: CASRPRDGVTGELFF.

As DNA, the CDR3 is TGTGCCAGCAGCTTAGTTGGGGACGAGCAGTACGTC. Translating gives CASSLVGDEQYV. The gene calls are TRBV7-9 and TRBJ2-7; no definite D call. From germline, CDR1 is SEHNR and CDR2 FQNEAQ (reference sequence). With 1 base removed from V and 5 bases from J, the gap between germline ends came to 6 bases. The CDR3 is 12 residues long.

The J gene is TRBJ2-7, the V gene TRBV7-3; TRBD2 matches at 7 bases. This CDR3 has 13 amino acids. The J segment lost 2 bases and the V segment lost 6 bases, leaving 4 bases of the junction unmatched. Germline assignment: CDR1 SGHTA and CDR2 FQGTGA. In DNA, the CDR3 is TGTGCCAGCAGGTCGCGGGAGACCTACGAGCAGTACTTC. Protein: CASRSRETYEQYF.

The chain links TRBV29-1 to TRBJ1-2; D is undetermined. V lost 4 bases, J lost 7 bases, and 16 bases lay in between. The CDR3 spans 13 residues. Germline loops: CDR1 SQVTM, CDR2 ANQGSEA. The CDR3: CSVGKTDTGGYTF. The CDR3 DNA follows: TGCAGCGTTGGTAAAACCGACACTGGTGGCTACACCTTC.

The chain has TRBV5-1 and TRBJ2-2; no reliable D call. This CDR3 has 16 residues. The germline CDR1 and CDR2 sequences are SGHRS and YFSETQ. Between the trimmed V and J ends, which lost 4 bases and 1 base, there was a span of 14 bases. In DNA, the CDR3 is TGCGCCAGCAGCGGTGTTGCGGACGGGAACACCGGGGAGCTGTTTTTT. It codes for CASSGVADGNTGELFF.

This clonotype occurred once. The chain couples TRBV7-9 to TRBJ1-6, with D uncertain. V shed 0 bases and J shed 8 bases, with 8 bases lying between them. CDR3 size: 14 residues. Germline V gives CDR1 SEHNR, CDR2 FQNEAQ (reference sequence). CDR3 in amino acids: CASSLAQEDSPLHF. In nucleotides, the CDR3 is TGTGCCAGCAGCTTAGCGCAAGAGGATTCACCCCTCCACTTT.

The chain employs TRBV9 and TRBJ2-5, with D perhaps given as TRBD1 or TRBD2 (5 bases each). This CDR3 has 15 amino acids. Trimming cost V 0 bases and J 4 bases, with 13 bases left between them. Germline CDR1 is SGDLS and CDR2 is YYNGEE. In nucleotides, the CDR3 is TGTGCCAGCAGCGTAGTTCCGGGACCCCCAGAGACCCAGTACTTC. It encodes CASSVVPGPPETQYF.